The source of this TCR beta chain is a study of blood T cell repertoires in COVID-19. Study background: Researchers got acute and convalescent COVID-19 samples from the United States, Italy and Spain. The cDNA or gDNA used as material had been derived from T cells, B-cell-depleted T cells, or PBMCs.

Germline V gene lookup returns CDR1 SGDLS and CDR2 YYNGEE. This CDR3 has 16 amino acids. V lost 4 bases and J lost 4; bases outside the gene matches: 11. In the original processing: Scientists estimated how many nucleated cells there were by amplifying reference gene primers. This table comes from immunoSEQ multiplex PCR, and its TCRdb copy is limited to in-frame clones, with some not included. V, J and clone size are taken as reported in that table, and D and trimming were inferred from the DNA itself. In the table there are 80,000 or so clones, roughly 86% of which are singletons. The rearrangement links TRBV9 to TRBJ2-1, with 7 bases aligning to TRBD2. The source is a man between 60 and 75 years old with acute or convalescent COVID-19. What was sequenced was peripheral blood. The CDR3 spells CASSTGGSGSYNEQFF. In DNA, the CDR3 is TGTGCCAGCAGCACGGGGGGTAGCGGATCATACAATGAGCAGTTCTTC.